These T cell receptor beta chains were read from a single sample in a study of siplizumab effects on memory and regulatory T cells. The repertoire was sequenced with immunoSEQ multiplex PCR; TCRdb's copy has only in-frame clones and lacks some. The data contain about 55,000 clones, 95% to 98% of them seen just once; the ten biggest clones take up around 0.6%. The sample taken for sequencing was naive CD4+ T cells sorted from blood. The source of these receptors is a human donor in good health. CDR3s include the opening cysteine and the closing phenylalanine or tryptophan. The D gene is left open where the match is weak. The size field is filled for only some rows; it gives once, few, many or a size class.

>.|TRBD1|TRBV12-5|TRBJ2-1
CASGSDRGGTPYNEQFF
TGTGCTAGTGGTTCGGACAGGGGAGGGACTCCCTACAATGAGCAGTTCTTC
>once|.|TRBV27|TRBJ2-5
CASRSPGSGQETQYF
TGTGCCAGCAGATCCCCAGGGTCCGGCCAAGAGACCCAGTACTTC
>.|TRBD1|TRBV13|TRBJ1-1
CASSPSSPGQGFSEAFF
TGTGCCAGCAGCCCATCTTCCCCGGGACAGGGGTTCTCTGAAGCTTTCTTT
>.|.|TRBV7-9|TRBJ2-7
CASSSPGIHEQYF
TGTGCCAGCAGCTCACCCGGGATTCACGAGCAGTACTTC
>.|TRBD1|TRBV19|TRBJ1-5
CASSWTGPGNQPQHF
TGTGCCAGTAGCTGGACAGGGCCAGGGAATCAGCCCCAGCATTTT
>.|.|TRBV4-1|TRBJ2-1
CASSQPRTRSYNEQFF
TGCGCCAGCAGCCAACCTAGAACTCGCTCCTACAATGAGCAGTTCTTC
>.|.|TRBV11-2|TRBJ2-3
CASSFVGSRGDTQYF
TGTGCCAGCAGCTTCGTCGGGAGTAGAGGAGATACGCAGTATTTT
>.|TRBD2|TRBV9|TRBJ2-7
CASSVGVAGSYEQYF
TGTGCCAGCAGCGTAGGGGTAGCGGGGTCCTACGAGCAGTACTTC
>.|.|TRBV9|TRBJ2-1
CASSVVAGPYNEQFF
TGTGCCAGCAGCGTAGTTGCGGGCCCTTACAATGAGCAGTTCTTC
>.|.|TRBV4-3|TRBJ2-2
CASSHGTRGRDTGELFF
TGCGCCAGCAGCCACGGGACTCGTGGACGGGACACCGGGGAGCTGTTTTTT
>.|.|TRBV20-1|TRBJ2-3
CSAKRTDTQYF
TGCAGTGCCAAGCGGACAGATACGCAGTATTTT
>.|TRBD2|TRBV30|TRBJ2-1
CACRGTSHASEQFF
TGTGCCTGTCGTGGGACTAGCCACGCCAGTGAGCAGTTCTTC
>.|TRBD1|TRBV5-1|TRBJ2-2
CASSLAEGQPTGELFF
TGCGCCAGCAGCTTGGCCGAGGGACAGCCCACCGGGGAGCTGTTTTTT